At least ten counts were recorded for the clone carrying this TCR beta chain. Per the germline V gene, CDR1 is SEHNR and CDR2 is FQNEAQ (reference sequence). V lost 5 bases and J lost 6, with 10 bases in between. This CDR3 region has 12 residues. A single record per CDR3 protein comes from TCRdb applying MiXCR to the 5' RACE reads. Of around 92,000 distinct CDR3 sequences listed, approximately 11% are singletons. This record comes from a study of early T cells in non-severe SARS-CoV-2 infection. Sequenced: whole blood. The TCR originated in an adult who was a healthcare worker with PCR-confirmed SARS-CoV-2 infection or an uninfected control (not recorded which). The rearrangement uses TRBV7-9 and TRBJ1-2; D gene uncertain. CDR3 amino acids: CASSRTGNGYTF. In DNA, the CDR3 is TGTGCCAGCAGCCGGACGGGGAATGGCTACACCTTC.